This T cell receptor beta chain emerged from a study of blood T cell repertoires in COVID-19. Adults between about 18 and 95 years of age took part from 24 US areas. Participant-given clinical history determined each cohort assignment. Trimming took off 6 bases at V and 3 bases at J, with 20 bases between the two ends. Germline CDR1 is MDHEN and CDR2 is SYDVKM. The CDR3 contains 16 residues. Authors' methods: From reference gene primer amplification, estimates of nucleated cell counts were derived. Repertoires were generated with immunoSEQ multiplex PCR, while TCRdb's copy carries only in-frame clones and drops some. The V and J calls and clone size were taken over from that table, and D and trimming were inferred from the DNA. The table has 150,000 or so clones, roughly 84% seen once.

The sequencing sample was made of PBMCs or T cells enriched from blood (not recorded which). This chain links TRBV28 with TRBJ1-1; D is perhaps TRBD1 (6 bases). This clonotype was obtained from a man aged 55-75 years who had recovered from COVID-19. CDR3 sequence (DNA): TGTGCCAGCAGCTTCAGTCGAACAGGGCTGGACACTGAAGCTTTCTTT. Translating it yields CASSFSRTGLDTEAFF. Full variable domain (rest looked up from reference TRBV28 and TRBJ1-1): DVKVTQSSRYLVKRTGEKVFLECVQDMDHENMFWYRQDPGLGLRLIYFSYDVKMKEKGDIPEGYSVSREKKERFSLILESASTNQTSMYLCASSFSRTGLDTEAFFGQGTRLTVV.